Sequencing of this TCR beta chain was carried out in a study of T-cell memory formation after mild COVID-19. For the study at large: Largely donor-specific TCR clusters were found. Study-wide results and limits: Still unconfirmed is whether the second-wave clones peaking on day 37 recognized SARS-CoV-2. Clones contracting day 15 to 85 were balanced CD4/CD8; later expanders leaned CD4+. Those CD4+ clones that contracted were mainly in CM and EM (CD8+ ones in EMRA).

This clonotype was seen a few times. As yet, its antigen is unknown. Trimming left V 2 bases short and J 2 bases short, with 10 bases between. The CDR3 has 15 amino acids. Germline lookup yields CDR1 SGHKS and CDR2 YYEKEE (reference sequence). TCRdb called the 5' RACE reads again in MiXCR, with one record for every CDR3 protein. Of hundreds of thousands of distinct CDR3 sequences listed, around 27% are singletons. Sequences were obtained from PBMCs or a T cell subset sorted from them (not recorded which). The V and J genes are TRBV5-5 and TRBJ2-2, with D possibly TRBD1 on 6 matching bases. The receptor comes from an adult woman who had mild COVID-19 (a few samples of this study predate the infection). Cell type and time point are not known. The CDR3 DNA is TGTGCCAGCAGCTTCTGGACAGATAACACCGGGGAGCTGTTTTTT. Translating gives CASSFWTDNTGELFF.